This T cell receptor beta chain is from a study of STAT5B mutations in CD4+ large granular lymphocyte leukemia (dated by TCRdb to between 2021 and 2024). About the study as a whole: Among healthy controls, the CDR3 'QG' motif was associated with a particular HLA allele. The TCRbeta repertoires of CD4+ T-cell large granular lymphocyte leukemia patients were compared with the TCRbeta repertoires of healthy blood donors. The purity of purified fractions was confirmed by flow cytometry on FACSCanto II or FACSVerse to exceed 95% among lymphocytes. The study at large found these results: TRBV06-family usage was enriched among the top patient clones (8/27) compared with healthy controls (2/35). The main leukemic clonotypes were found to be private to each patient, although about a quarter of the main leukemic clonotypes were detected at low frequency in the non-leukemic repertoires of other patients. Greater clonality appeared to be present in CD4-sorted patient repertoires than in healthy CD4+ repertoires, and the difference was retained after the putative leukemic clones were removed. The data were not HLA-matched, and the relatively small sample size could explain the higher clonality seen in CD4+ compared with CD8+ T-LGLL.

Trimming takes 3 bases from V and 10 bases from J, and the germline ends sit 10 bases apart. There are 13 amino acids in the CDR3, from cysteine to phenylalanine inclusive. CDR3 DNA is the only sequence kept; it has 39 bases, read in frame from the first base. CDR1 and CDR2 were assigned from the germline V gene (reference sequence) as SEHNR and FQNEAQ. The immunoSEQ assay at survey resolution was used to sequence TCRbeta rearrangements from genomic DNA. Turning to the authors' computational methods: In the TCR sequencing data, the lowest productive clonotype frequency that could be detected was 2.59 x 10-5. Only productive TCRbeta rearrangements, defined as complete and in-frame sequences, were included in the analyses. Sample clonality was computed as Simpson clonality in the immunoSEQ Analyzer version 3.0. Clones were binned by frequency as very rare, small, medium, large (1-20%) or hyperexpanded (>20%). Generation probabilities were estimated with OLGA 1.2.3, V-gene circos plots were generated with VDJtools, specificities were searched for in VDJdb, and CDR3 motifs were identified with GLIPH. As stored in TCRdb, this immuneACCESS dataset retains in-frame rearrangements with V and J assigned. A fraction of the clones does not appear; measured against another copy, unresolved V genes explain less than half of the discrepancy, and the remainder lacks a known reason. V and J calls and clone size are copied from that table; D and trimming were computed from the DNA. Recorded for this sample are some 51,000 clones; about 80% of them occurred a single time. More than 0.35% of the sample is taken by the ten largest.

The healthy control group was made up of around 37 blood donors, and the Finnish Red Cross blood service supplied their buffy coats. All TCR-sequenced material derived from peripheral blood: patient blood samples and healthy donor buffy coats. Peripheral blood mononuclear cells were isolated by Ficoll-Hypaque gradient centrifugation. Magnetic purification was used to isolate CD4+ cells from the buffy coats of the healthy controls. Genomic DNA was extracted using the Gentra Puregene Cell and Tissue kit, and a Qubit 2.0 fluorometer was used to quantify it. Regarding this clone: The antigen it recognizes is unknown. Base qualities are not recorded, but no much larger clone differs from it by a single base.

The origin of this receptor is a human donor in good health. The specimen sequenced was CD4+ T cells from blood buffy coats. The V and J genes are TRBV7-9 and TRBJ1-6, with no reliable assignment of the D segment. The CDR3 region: CASSFVQLSPLHF. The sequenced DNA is TGTGCCAGCAGCTTTGTTCAGTTATCACCCCTCCACTTT.